The 19 T cell receptor beta chains presented below share a single source sample, sequenced in a study of regulatory T cells in long-lasting Graves disease. Construction of the TCR beta libraries employed iRepertoire HTBI primers in conjunction with Arm-PCR of CDR3 regions. One entry per CDR3 protein, called by TCRdb with MiXCR from the multiplex PCR reads. The data contain hundreds of thousands of distinct CDR3 sequences, approximately 15% of them singletons. Time point specified: newly diagnosed GD, antithyroid drugs for less than 3 months. With RNA extracted from PBMCs as input, the TCR library was made. Another study also made use of these data, one on T cells in Graves' hyperthyroidism and ophthalmopathy.

The sequences come from peripheral blood mononuclear cells (PBMCs), collected at new diagnosis, from a patient treated with antithyroid drugs. These receptors were obtained from a woman in her 30s with Graves disease.

At least ten counts were recorded for this clonotype. The J gene is TRBJ1-2, the V gene TRBV7-9, with D hard to call. V was shortened by 4 bases and J by 4 bases, with 13 bases between the two germline ends. The CDR3 is made up of 14 amino acids. Germline CDR1 is SEHNR and CDR2 is FQNEAQ (reference sequence). CDR3 in amino acids: CASSSWVGLYGYTF. CDR3 nucleotides: TGTGCCAGCAGCTCCTGGGTAGGGCTCTATGGCTACACCTTC.

This clonotype was seen at least ten times. The chain has TRBV7-8 and TRBJ1-3; D unresolved. The CDR3 has 18 amino acids. Germline V CDR1 and CDR2: SGHVS, FQNEAQ. With 5 bases removed from V and 0 bases from J, the gap between germline ends came to 20 bases. CDR3 nucleotide sequence: TGTGCCAGCAGCCCCCAGTCAGTTGGCGGGAGCTCTGGAAACACCATATATTTT. It is translated as CASSPQSVGGSSGNTIYF. Full variable domain (missing parts from reference TRBV7-8 and TRBJ1-3): GAGVSQSPRYKVAKRGQDVALRCDPISGHVSLFWYQQALGQGPEFLTYFQNEAQLDKSGLPSDRFFAERPEGSVSTLKIQRTQQEDSAVYLCASSPQSVGGSSGNTIYFGEGSWLTVV.

This clonotype has only a few counts. The rearrangement joins TRBV24-1 to TRBJ2-1; D is unclear. V gave up 2 bases and J gave up 9 bases, with 13 bases separating them. Germline V gives CDR1 KGHDR, CDR2 SFDVKD. This CDR3 comprises 14 residues. The CDR3 sequence: CATSDSYARAEQFF. CDR3 coding DNA: TGTGCCACCAGTGATTCCTACGCTAGGGCTGAGCAGTTCTTC.

The chain joins TRBV20-1 to TRBJ2-7; TRBD2 might be the D (6 bases). V lost 6 bases, J lost 3 bases, and 15 bases lay in between. This CDR3 is 13 amino acids long. Looked up from germline, CDR1 is DFQATT and CDR2 is SNEGSKA (reference sequence). The CDR3 protein is CSAPDGLNYEQYF. DNA of the CDR3: TGCAGTGCCCCCGATGGACTAAACTACGAGCAGTACTTC.

This clonotype was seen many times. The V and J genes are TRBV28 and TRBJ1-5, with D unclear. The CDR3 length is 13 residues. Germline loops: CDR1 MDHEN, CDR2 SYDVKM. V dropped 4 bases and J dropped 9 bases, with 13 bases sitting between them. For the CDR3, the DNA is TGTGCCAGCAGTTCAGCAAGTATTGGGCCCCAGCATTTT. This translates into CASSSASIGPQHF.

The table lists this clonotype with many counts. The CDR3 loop is CASSLAGNGYTF. As DNA, the CDR3 is TGTGCCAGCAGCTTAGCCGGAAATGGCTACACCTTC. V is TRBV13 and J is TRBJ1-2, with D unresolved. Germline CDR1 is PRHDT and CDR2 is FYEKMQ (reference sequence). Trimming removed 1 base at V and 6 bases at J, with 6 bases between. The CDR3 spans 12 residues.

This clonotype was observed many times. The chain uses TRBV6-5 and TRBJ2-7; D possibly corresponds to TRBD1 (6 bases). This CDR3 is built from 18 residues. Germline lookup yields CDR1 MNHEY and CDR2 SVGAGI. Trimming stripped 1 base from V and 5 bases from J, with 24 bases between. Written as DNA, the CDR3 is TGTGCCAGCAGTTACTTTAGTCCTGCGGTCACAGGGCCCCACGAGCAGTACTTC. Translated, it gives CASSYFSPAVTGPHEQYF.

This clonotype was counted a few times. The chain is built from TRBV7-2 and TRBJ1-1; a possible D gene is TRBD1 (5 bases). The CDR3 is 15 amino acids. V lost 1 base and J 5 bases, leaving 14 bases between the germline ends. Looked up from germline, CDR1 is SGHTA and CDR2 is FQGNSA. CDR3 in DNA: TGTGCCAGCAGCTTAGTCGGCAGGGTTGGGACTGAAGCTTTCTTT. Amino acid sequence: CASSLVGRVGTEAFF.

The V and J genes are TRBV5-1 and TRBJ2-1; TRBD2 is a possible D gene (6 bases). V shed 0 bases and J shed 1 base, with 26 bases lying between them. The germline V gene has CDR1 SGHRS and CDR2 YFSETQ. The CDR3 loop spans 21 amino acids. CDR3 sequence reads: CASSLALYGRGRESSYNEQFF. The CDR3 DNA reads TGCGCCAGCAGCTTGGCCCTTTATGGGCGAGGGCGGGAATCGTCCTACAATGAGCAGTTCTTC.

The chain couples TRBV20-1 to TRBJ2-7; 14 nucleotides align to TRBD2. This CDR3 spans 16 amino acids. CDR1 is DFQATT and CDR2 is SNEGSKA in the germline V gene (reference sequence). Trimming at V came to 6 bases and at J to 3 bases, leaving 10 bases not matched to a gene. CDR3 nucleotides: TGCAGTGCCCATAGAGGAGGGACTAGCGGGAGCTACGAGCAGTACTTC. Its protein is CSAHRGGTSGSYEQYF.

The genes are TRBV10-2 and TRBJ2-2; no definite D call. CDR1 and CDR2 (germline): WSHSY, SAAADI. Trimming removed 7 bases from V and 3 bases from J, with 6 bases in between. The CDR3 contains 12 residues. The CDR3 nucleotides read TGCGCCAGCAAGAGGTACACCGGGGAGCTGTTTTTT. It encodes CASKRYTGELFF.

The chain recombines TRBV25-1 with TRBJ1-4, with 10 nucleotides matching TRBD1. V dropped 4 bases and J dropped 0; count of bases not matched to a gene: 11. There are 19 residues in the CDR3. Germline loops: CDR1 MGHDK, CDR2 SYGVNS. The CDR3 DNA reads TGTGCCAGCAGTGCATACCGGGACAGGGGTCTCGCAACTAATGAAAAACTGTTTTTT. It specifies CASSAYRDRGLATNEKLFF.

This clonotype has only a few counts. The genes are TRBV5-1 and TRBJ1-1; 10 nucleotides line up with TRBD1. The germline V gene encodes CDR1 SGHRS and CDR2 YFSETQ. The CDR3 is 15 amino acids. V gave up 5 bases and J gave up 1 base; unmatched junction bases: 5. CDR3 in amino acids: CASSAGTGENTEAFF. The CDR3 region has the DNA TGCGCCAGCAGTGCCGGGACAGGGGAGAACACTGAAGCTTTCTTT.

Only a few counts were recorded for this clonotype. The V gene is TRBV19, the J gene TRBJ2-1; D perhaps matches TRBD2 (6 bases). This CDR3 contains 15 residues. Trimming took off 7 bases at V and 12 bases at J, with 25 bases between the two ends. CDR1 LNHDA and CDR2 SQIVND come from the germline V gene (reference sequence). CDR3 coding DNA: TGTGCCAGTACCCACACTGGGACCACGCGGGAAGGGCAGTTCTTC. It codes for CASTHTGTTREGQFF.

This clonotype came up many times. V gene TRBV10-3 combines with J gene TRBJ1-2; a weak D match, TRBD1 (6 bases). Trimming cost V 3 bases and J 4 bases, with 9 bases left between them. This CDR3 region has 13 residues. Germline-derived CDR1 and CDR2 are ENHRY and SYGVKD. In DNA, the CDR3 is TGTGCCATCAGTGATACAGGGCTCTATGGCTACACCTTC. This codes for CAISDTGLYGYTF.

This clonotype was counted only a few times. This chain connects TRBV15 to TRBJ2-3; 8 nucleotides line up with TRBD2. Losses at the gene ends were 0 bases for V and 4 bases for J; bases not matched to a gene: 3. This CDR3 has 15 amino acids. Germline CDR1 reads LNHNV; CDR2 reads YYDKDF (reference sequence). The CDR3 here is CATSRDGLASDTQYF. For the CDR3, the DNA is TGTGCCACCAGCAGAGACGGACTAGCATCAGATACGCAGTATTTT.

This chain links TRBV10-3 with TRBJ2-3; 7 positions agree with TRBD2. The V gene end was trimmed by 6 bases and the J gene end by 0 bases; junction bases not matched to a gene: 12. The V gene's germline CDR1 is ENHRY and CDR2 SYGVKD. This CDR3 is 17 amino acids long. The CDR3 region is CAIRTDAVAGSTDTQYF. The CDR3 DNA is TGTGCCATCAGGACCGACGCGGTAGCGGGCAGCACAGATACGCAGTATTTT.

Ten or more counts support this clonotype. The rearrangement uses TRBV7-2 and TRBJ2-3; 8 bases agree with TRBD2. CDR3 length equals 15 residues. Trimming cost V 2 bases and J 4 bases; bases outside gene matches: 5. Per germline, CDR1 SGHTA and CDR2 FQGNSA. This CDR3 is CASSLQAGVADTQYF. CDR3 coding DNA: TGTGCCAGCAGCTTACAAGCGGGAGTCGCAGATACGCAGTATTTT.

This clonotype has a count of ten or more. V is TRBV20-1 and J is TRBJ1-1, with TRBD1 as a possible D gene (5 bases). The CDR3 is made up of 16 amino acids. Germline V CDR1 and CDR2: DFQATT, SNEGSKA (reference sequence). Trimming took off 0 bases at V and 3 bases at J, with 17 bases between the two ends. CDR3 loop: CSARDERQSRYTEAFF. CDR3 coding DNA: TGCAGTGCTAGAGATGAAAGACAGAGCCGGTACACTGAAGCTTTCTTT.